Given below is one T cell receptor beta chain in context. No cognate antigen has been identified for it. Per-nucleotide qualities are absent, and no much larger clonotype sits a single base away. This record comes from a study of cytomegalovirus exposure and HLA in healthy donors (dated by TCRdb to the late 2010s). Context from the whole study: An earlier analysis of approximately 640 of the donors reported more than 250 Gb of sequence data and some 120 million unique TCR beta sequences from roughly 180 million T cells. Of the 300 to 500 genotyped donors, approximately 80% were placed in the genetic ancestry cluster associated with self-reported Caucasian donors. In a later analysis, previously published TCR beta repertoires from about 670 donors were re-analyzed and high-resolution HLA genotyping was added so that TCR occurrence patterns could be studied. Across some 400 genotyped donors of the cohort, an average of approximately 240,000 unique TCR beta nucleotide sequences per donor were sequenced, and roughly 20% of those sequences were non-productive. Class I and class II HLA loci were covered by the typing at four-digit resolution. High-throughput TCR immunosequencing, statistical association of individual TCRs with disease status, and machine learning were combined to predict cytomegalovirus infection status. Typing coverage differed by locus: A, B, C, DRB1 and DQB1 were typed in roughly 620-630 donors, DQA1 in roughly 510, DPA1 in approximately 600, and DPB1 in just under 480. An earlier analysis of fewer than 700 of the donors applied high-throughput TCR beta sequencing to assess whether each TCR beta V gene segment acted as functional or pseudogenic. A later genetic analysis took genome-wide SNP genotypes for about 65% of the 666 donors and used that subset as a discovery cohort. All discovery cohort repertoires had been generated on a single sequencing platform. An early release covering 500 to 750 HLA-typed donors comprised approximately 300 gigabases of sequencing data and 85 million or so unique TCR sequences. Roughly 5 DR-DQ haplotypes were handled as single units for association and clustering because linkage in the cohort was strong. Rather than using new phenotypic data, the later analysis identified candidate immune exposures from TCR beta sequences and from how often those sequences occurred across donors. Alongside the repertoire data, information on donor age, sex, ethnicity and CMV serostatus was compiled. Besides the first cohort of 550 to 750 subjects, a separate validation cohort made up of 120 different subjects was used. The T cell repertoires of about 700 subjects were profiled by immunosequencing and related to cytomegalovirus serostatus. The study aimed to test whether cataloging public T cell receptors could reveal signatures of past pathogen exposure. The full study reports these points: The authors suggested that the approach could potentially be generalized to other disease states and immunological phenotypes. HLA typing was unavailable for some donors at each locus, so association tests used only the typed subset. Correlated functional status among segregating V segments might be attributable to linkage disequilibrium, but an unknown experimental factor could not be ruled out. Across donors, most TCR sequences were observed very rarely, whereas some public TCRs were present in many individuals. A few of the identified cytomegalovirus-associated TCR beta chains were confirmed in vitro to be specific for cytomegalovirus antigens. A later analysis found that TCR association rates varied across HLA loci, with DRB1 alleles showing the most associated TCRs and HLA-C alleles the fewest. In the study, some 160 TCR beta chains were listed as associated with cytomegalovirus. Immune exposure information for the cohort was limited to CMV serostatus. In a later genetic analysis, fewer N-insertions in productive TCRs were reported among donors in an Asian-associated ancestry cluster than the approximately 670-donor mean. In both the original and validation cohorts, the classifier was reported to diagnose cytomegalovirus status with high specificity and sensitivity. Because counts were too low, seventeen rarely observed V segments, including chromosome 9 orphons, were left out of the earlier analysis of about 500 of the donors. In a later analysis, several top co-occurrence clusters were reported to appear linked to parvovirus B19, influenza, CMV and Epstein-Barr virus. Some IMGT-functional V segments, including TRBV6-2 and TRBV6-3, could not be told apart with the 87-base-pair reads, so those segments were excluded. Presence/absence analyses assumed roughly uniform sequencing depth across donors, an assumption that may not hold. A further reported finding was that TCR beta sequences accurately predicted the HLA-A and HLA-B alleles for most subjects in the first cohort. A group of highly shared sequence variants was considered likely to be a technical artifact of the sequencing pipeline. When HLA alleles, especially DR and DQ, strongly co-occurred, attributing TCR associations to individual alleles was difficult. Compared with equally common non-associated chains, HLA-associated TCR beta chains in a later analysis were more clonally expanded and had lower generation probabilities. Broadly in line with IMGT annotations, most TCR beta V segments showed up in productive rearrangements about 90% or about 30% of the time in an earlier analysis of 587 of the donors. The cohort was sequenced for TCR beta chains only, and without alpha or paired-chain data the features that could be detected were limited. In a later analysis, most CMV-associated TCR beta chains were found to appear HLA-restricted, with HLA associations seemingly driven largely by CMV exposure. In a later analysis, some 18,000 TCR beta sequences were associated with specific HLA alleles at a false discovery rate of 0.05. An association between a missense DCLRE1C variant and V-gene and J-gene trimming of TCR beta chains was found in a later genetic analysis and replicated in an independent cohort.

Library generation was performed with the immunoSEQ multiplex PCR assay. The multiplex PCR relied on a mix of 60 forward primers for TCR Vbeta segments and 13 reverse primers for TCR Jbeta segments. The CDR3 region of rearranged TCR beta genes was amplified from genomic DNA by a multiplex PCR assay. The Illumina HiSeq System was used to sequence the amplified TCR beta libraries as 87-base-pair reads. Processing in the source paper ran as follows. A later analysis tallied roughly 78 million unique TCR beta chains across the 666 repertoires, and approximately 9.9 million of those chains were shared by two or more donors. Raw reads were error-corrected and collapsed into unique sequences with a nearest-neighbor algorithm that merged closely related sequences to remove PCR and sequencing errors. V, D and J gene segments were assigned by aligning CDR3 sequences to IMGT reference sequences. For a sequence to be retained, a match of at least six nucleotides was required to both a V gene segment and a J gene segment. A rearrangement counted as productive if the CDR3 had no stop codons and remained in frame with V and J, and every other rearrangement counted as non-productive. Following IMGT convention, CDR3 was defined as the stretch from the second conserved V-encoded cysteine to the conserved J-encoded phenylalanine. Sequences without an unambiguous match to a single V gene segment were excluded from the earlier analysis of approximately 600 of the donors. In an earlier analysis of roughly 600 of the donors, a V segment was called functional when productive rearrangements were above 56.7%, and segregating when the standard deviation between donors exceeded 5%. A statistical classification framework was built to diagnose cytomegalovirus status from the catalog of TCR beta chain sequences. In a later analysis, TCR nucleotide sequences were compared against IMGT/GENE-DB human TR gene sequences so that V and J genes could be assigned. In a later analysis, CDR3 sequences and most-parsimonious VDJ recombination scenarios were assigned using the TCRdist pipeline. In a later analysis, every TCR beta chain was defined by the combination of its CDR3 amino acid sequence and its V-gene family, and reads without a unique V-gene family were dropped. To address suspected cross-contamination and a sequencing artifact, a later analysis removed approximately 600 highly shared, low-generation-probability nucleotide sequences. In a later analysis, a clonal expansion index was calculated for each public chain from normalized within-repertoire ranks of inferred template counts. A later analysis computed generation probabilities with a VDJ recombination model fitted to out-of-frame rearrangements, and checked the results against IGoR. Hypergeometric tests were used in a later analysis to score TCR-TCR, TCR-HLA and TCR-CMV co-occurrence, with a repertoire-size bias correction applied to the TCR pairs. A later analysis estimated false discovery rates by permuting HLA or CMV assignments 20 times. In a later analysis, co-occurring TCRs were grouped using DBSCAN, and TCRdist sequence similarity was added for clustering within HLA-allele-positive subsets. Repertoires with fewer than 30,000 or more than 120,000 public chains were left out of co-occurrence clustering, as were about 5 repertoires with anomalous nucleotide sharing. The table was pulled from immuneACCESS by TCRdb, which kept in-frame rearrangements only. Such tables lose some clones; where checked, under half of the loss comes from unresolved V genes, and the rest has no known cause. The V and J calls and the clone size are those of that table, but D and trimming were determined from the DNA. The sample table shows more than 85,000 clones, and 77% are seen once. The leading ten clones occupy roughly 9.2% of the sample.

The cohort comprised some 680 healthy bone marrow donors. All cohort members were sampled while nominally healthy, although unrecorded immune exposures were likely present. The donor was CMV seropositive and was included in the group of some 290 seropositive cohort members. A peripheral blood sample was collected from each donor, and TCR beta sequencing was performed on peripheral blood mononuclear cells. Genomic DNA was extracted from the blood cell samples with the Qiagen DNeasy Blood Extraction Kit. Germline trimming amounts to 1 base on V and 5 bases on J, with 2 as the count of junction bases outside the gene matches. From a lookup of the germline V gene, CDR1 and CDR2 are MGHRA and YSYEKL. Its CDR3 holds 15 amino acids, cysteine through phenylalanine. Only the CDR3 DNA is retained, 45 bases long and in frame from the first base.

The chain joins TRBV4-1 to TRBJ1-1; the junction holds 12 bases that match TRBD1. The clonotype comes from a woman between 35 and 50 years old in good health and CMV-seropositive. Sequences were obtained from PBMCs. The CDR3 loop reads CASSQGDRGPTEAFF. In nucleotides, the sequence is TGCGCCAGCAGCCAAGGGGACAGGGGGCCGACTGAAGCTTTCTTT.